This T cell receptor (beta chain) was found in a study of technical replicates of blood from a handful of donors. This clone came up once. Produced via immunoSEQ multiplex PCR; TCRdb's table is partial and in-frame only. The table shows 9,000 to 15,000 clones, with almost 95% occurring only once. The CDR3 totals 16 residues. Germline lookup yields CDR1 GTSNPN and CDR2 SVGIG (reference sequence). V lost 0 bases, J lost 3 bases, and 6 bases stayed unmatched. The sequence came from a human donor in good health. The chain combines TRBV30 with TRBJ2-1; TRBD2 matches 9 bases. The sequencing input was PBMCs. CDR3 amino acids: CAWSVAGGTYYNEQFF. CDR3 DNA sequence: TGTGCCTGGAGTGTAGCGGGGGGCACATACTACAATGAGCAGTTCTTC. The complete variable domain, with remaining parts taken from reference TRBV30 and TRBJ2-1, reads SQTIHQWPATLVQPVGSPLSLECTVEGTSNPNLYWYRQAAGRGLQLLFYSVGIGQISSEVPQNLSASRPQDRQFILSSKKLLLSDSGFYLCAWSVAGGTYYNEQFFGPGTRLTVL.